This T cell receptor (beta chain) was observed in a study of blood T cell repertoires in COVID-19. For the study at large: The United States, Italy and Spain were the sources of the acute and convalescent COVID-19 samples.

Only a few counts were recorded for this clone. V was pared by 2 bases and J by 4 bases, with 13 bases between. This CDR3 contains 16 residues. Germline CDR1 SGHNT, CDR2 YYREEE (reference sequence). Original processing notes: Cell counts per sample came from amplifying reference gene primers. Assay: immunoSEQ multiplex PCR; the TCRdb copy retains only in-frame clones and omits some. V and J calls and clone size follow that table, whereas D and trimming were derived from the DNA. This table holds roughly 100,000 clones, more than 80% found once. What was sequenced was peripheral blood. The TCR sequence derives from a human donor in a cohort sampled during active COVID-19. The gene calls are TRBV5-4 and TRBJ2-6; weak D call: TRBD2 (5 bases). The CDR3 reads CASSLSGGWGANVLTF. The CDR3 DNA is TGTGCCAGCAGCTTAAGCGGCGGGTGGGGGGCCAACGTCCTGACTTTC.